This T cell receptor (beta chain) was sequenced in a study of OX40 agonist ivuxolimab in advanced cancers. Note on this clone: Antigen unknown.

The repertoire was sequenced with immunoSEQ multiplex PCR; TCRdb's copy has only in-frame clones and lacks some. The table records about 120,000 clones, 93% of them present only once. This CDR3 spans 14 amino acids. The germline V gene has CDR1 MNHEY and CDR2 SVGAGI. The ends were cut back, 7 bases at V and 3 bases at J, with 16 bases in the middle. Broader study findings: Antigens targeted by the expanded peripheral T cells were not determined. Among the lowest levels of clonal expansion were found in partial responders at 0.1-3.0 mg/kg.

This chain uses TRBV6-5 with TRBJ2-7; D may be TRBD1 (6 bases). The specimen comprised CD4+ or CD8+ T cells sorted from blood, sampled in a trial of the OX40 agonist ivuxolimab. This TCR was sampled from an adult with an advanced solid tumor such as melanoma, head and neck, liver or kidney cancer. The CDR3 region is CASNRPGAGYEQYF. In nucleotides, the CDR3 is TGTGCCAGCAATAGACCAGGGGCAGGCTACGAGCAGTACTTC.